The present T cell receptor beta chain was sequenced within a study of blood T cell repertoires in COVID-19. For the study at large: Samples came from the United States, Italy and Spain, spanning acute and convalescent COVID-19. Nucleic acid was either cDNA or gDNA, and it came from T cells, B-cell-depleted T cells, or PBMCs.

Per the study methods: From reference gene primer amplification, estimates of nucleated cell counts were derived. TCRdb's table, derived via immunoSEQ multiplex PCR, lists solely in-frame clones and lacks some. The V and J calls and the clone size are those of that table, but D and trimming were determined from the DNA. The data show under 300,000 clones, about four fifths seen once. Germline V gives CDR1 SSHAT, CDR2 FNYEAQ (reference sequence). The CDR3 contains 14 residues. The chain carries TRBV7-7 and TRBJ2-2, with 9 bases that match TRBD2. The sequence came from a woman aged 18 to 35 with acute or convalescent COVID-19. The sequencing sample was made of peripheral blood. The CDR3 sequence is CGVSGSSNTGELFF. The CDR3 DNA follows: TGTGGGGTTAGCGGGAGTTCGAACACCGGGGAGCTGTTTTTT. Full variable domain (outside the CDR3, taken from reference TRBV7-7 and TRBJ2-2): GAGVSQSPRYKVTKRGQDVTLRCDPISSHATLYWYQQALGQGPEFLTYFNYEAQPDKSGLPSDRFSAERPEGSISTLTIQRTEQRDSAMYRCGVSGSSNTGELFFGEGSRLTVL.